The 28 T cell receptor beta chains below were found in one sample sequenced in a study of cytomegalovirus exposure and HLA in healthy donors (dated by TCRdb to between 2016 and 2019). The library was obtained by the immunoSEQ multiplex PCR assay. A mixture of 60 forward primers for TCR Vbeta segments and 13 reverse primers for TCR Jbeta segments was used in the multiplex PCR. This is the immuneACCESS table as TCRdb keeps it, with only in-frame sequences that have V and J called. A part of the clones is gone; compared with another copy, unresolved V genes explain less than half, and the rest is unexplained. This sample lists about 190,000 clones; approximately 84% were detected once. In total, the top ten clones hold 4.5% to 7.5% of the sample. The specimen was PBMCs. Receptors were obtained from a woman aged 25-40 years in good health and CMV-seropositive.

The chain couples TRBV4-2 to TRBJ1-4; 9 positions agree with TRBD1. V was pared by 1 base and J by 7 bases, with 10 bases of the junction left unmatched. Germline-derived CDR1 and CDR2 are LGHNA and YNFKEQ. The CDR3 spans 17 residues. The CDR3 protein is CASSQGGQGGSFEKLFF. The CDR3 DNA reads TGTGCCAGCAGCCAAGGGGGACAGGGAGGTTCCTTTGAAAAACTGTTTTTT.

This clone has only a few counts. The J gene is TRBJ2-7, the V gene TRBV7-9; 8 bases agree with TRBD1. Germline lookup yields CDR1 SEHNR and CDR2 FQNEAQ (reference sequence). Trimming cost V 0 bases and J 3 bases; bases outside gene matches: 10. The CDR3 length is 17 residues. Written as DNA, the CDR3 is TGTGCCAGCAGCTTAGCGCTTAGTCAGGGGGCGGTCTACGAGCAGTACTTC. Residues: CASSLALSQGAVYEQYF.

The genes are TRBV4-3 and TRBJ1-1, with 11 bases aligning to TRBD1. Germline V gene lookup returns CDR1 LGHNA and CDR2 YSLEER. The CDR3 has 22 amino acids. Unmatched junction bases numbered 24, after V lost 1 base and J lost 5 bases. The CDR3 region is CASSQVPRVRDRGFHARTEAFF. DNA of the CDR3: TGCGCCAGCAGCCAAGTCCCCCGTGTCCGGGACAGGGGGTTTCATGCACGAACTGAAGCTTTCTTT.

The rearrangement joins TRBV18 to TRBJ1-5; no reliable D call. Germline V gene data show CDR1 as KGHSH and CDR2 as LQKENI. V lost 1 base, J lost 3 bases, and 7 bases lay in between. CDR3 length: 14 amino acids. This CDR3 is CASSPLDTNQPQHF. The CDR3, as DNA: TGTGCCAGCTCACCACTTGACACCAATCAGCCCCAGCATTTT.

This clone occurred once. This sample includes further DNA sequences coding for the same CDR3. V gene TRBV19 combines with J gene TRBJ1-2; no firm D call. V was shortened by 4 bases and J by 3 bases, with 3 bases between the two germline ends. Germline V gene data show CDR1 as LNHDA and CDR2 as SQIVND (reference sequence). The CDR3 loop spans 11 amino acids. CDR3 region: CASSTDYGYTF. For the CDR3, the DNA is TGTGCCAGTAGTACAGACTATGGCTACACCTTC.

CDR3 coding DNA: TGTGCCAGCAGGACGACAGGGGCCGGAAACACCATATATTTT. Its translation is CASRTTGAGNTIYF. The chain joins TRBV6-5 to TRBJ1-3; the match to TRBD1 covers 8 bases. The CDR3 has 14 amino acids. J lost 4 bases, V lost 6 bases, and 5 bases had no gene match. Germline values: CDR1 MNHEY, CDR2 SVGAGI.

The genes are TRBV5-1 and TRBJ2-5; D is unresolved. Germline CDR1 reads SGHRS; CDR2 reads YFSETQ. CDR3 size: 15 residues. V lost 0 bases, J lost 1 base, and 10 bases lay in between. The CDR3 sequence: CASSLDGALQETQYF. The DNA of the CDR3 is TGCGCCAGCAGCTTGGACGGTGCTCTCCAAGAGACCCAGTACTTC.

The V gene is TRBV5-1, the J gene TRBJ1-2, with 8 bases aligning to TRBD1. This CDR3 is built from 15 residues. V dropped 4 bases and J dropped 6; count of bases not matched to a gene: 11. The germline CDR1 and CDR2 sequences are SGHRS and YFSETQ. Here the CDR3 reads CASSPNRGQGDGYTF. The DNA for the CDR3 is TGCGCCAGCAGCCCGAACCGCGGACAGGGAGATGGCTACACCTTC.

The sample holds a few counts of this clone. V is TRBV19 and J is TRBJ2-1; 7 bases fit TRBD2. CDR1 is LNHDA, CDR2 SQIVND, per germline (reference sequence). CDR3 length: 15 amino acids. The ends lost 3 bases at V and 4 bases at J; junction bases unmatched: 6. This CDR3 reads CASSISSGAYNEQFF. CDR3 bases: TGTGCCAGTAGTATCTCTAGCGGAGCTTACAATGAGCAGTTCTTC.

The chain uses TRBV5-1 and TRBJ2-7; no reliable D call. The CDR3 is 13 amino acids. V shed 1 base and J shed 3 bases, with 8 bases lying between them. In germline, CDR1 is SGHRS, CDR2 YFSETQ. For the CDR3, the DNA is TGCGCCAGCAGCTTGTTACCTAGCTACGAGCAGTACTTC. This encodes CASSLLPSYEQYF.

The chain couples TRBV6-5 to TRBJ1-4; D is unclear. The V gene's germline CDR1 is MNHEY and CDR2 SVGAGI. The length of the CDR3 is 14 residues. V lost 6 bases to trimming and J lost 2 bases, with 10 bases between them. The CDR3 DNA is TGTGCCAGCAGGCCTACAGCCACTAATGAAAAACTGTTTTTT. Its protein is CASRPTATNEKLFF.

V and J are TRBV10-3 and TRBJ2-5; 7 nucleotides agree with TRBD2. Germline values: CDR1 ENHRY, CDR2 SYGVKD. The CDR3 spans 14 residues. V shed 2 bases and J 5 bases; nucleotides not matched to a gene: 5. The CDR3 bases are TGTGCCATCAGTGAGGGGGGACTACGGGAGACCCAGTACTTC. This encodes CAISEGGLRETQYF.

V and J are TRBV5-6 and TRBJ1-2; D not resolved. The CDR3 sequence is 12 residues long. Germline V gene lookup returns CDR1 SGHDT and CDR2 YYEEEE. Trimming removed 4 bases at V and 7 bases at J, with 11 bases between. CDR3: CASSGTAVGYTF. CDR3 nucleotide sequence: TGTGCCAGCAGCGGTACAGCCGTTGGCTACACCTTC.

V and J are TRBV4-1 and TRBJ2-5; 9 bases align to TRBD1. The J call may be faulty, since TRBJ2-7 better matches the DNA end. Germline loops: CDR1 MGHRA, CDR2 YSYEKL. The CDR3 runs to 14 residues. CDR3 coding DNA: TGCGCCAGCAGCCAGGACAGGGGTAACTACGAGCAGTACTTC. The encoded protein is CASSQDRGNYEQYF.

This clone was counted between two and nine times. The rearrangement uses TRBV27 and TRBJ1-1; D may be TRBD1 (6 bases). Germline V CDR1 and CDR2: MNHEY, SMNVEV (reference sequence). This CDR3 has 13 residues. The ends were cut back, 6 bases at V and 6 bases at J, with 14 bases in the middle. CDR3 region: CASSPRGAAEAFF. For the CDR3, the DNA is TGTGCCAGCAGCCCCCGGGGGGCCGCTGAAGCTTTCTTT.

The J gene is TRBJ2-3, the V gene TRBV15; 10 bases align to TRBD1. The CDR3 runs 16 residues. Germline-derived CDR1 and CDR2 are LNHNV and YYDKDF (reference sequence). After removal of 1 base from V and 2 bases from J, the junction contained 3 bases not matched to a gene. This CDR3 reads CATSRGGTGVTDTQYF. In DNA, the CDR3 is TGTGCCACCAGCAGAGGCGGGACAGGGGTCACAGATACGCAGTATTTT.

This sequence joins TRBV19 and TRBJ2-6, with 7 bases fitting TRBD1. V lost 9 bases to trimming and J lost 0 bases; unmatched junction nucleotides: 8. The CDR3 is 16 residues long. The germline gives CDR1 LNHDA, CDR2 SQIVND (reference sequence). The CDR3 protein is CASGQDITSGANVLTF. The CDR3 nucleotides read TGTGCCAGCGGACAGGACATAACCTCTGGGGCCAACGTCCTGACTTTC.

The V and J genes are TRBV2 and TRBJ2-5; tentatively, D is TRBD2 (6 bases). V was clipped by 4 bases and J by 7 bases, with 13 bases between them. Per germline, CDR1 SNHLY and CDR2 FYNNEI. This CDR3 is built from 13 residues. The DNA of the CDR3 is TGTGCCAGCAGTGTTGGGGGGACTGGGACCCAGTACTTC. Amino acid sequence: CASSVGGTGTQYF.

V is TRBV6-5 and J is TRBJ2-3; perhaps TRBD2 as D (6 bases). Germline values: CDR1 MNHEY, CDR2 SVGAGI. The CDR3 contains 16 residues. V was pared by 0 bases and J by 5 bases, with 15 bases between. In DNA, the CDR3 is TGTGCCAGCAGTTACTCGGCTAGCGCGCACCTAGATACGCAGTATTTT. Translating it yields CASSYSASAHLDTQYF.

V gene TRBV6-1 combines with J gene TRBJ2-2; TRBD1 aligns across 7 bases. This CDR3 is built from 15 residues. CDR1 MNHNS and CDR2 SASEGT come from the germline V gene. J lost 4 bases, V lost 1 base, and 3 bases had no gene match. The CDR3 DNA reads as TGTGCCAGCAGTGAAGGAGGGGGCGGCACCGGGGAGCTGTTTTTT. This sequence encodes CASSEGGGGTGELFF.

This clone has more than one count but fewer than ten. The chain's CDR3 is CASSEGGGNNEQFF. CDR3 nucleotides: TGTGCCAGCAGTGAAGGGGGAGGCAACAATGAGCAGTTCTTC. This chain links TRBV6-1 with TRBJ2-1, with D perhaps TRBD2 (6 bases). The ends were cut back, 1 base at V and 5 bases at J, with 9 bases in the middle. The length of the CDR3 is 14 residues. The germline CDR1 and CDR2 sequences are MNHNS and SASEGT.

This chain uses TRBV7-2 with TRBJ1-6; 8 bases are a match to TRBD1. CDR3 length: 14 amino acids. CDR1 is SGHTA, CDR2 FQGNSA, per germline. After removal of 4 bases from V and 7 bases from J, the junction contained 3 bases not matched to a gene. The CDR3 sequence: CASSSGQENSPLHF. The CDR3 DNA reads as TGTGCCAGCAGCTCGGGACAGGAGAATTCACCCCTCCACTTT.

The chain recombines TRBV27 with TRBJ2-1; 13 bases line up with TRBD2. V gave up 4 bases and J gave up 3 bases; unmatched junction bases: 12. The CDR3 is 19 amino acids. The germline V gene has CDR1 MNHEY and CDR2 SMNVEV (reference sequence). The CDR3 region has the DNA TGTGCCAGCAGTTCTCGCCTCGCGGGACTAGCGGGACTCTACAATGAGCAGTTCTTC. Translating it yields CASSSRLAGLAGLYNEQFF.

V is TRBV6-5 and J is TRBJ2-1; tentative D call: TRBD2 (7 bases). The CDR3 loop spans 14 amino acids. V was clipped by 10 bases and J by 1 base, with 14 bases between them. Per the germline V gene, CDR1 is MNHEY and CDR2 is SVGAGI. CDR3 DNA: TGTGCCACCCTACAGGGAGGGTCCTACAATGAGCAGTTCTTC. Its translation: CATLQGGSYNEQFF.

CDR3 DNA: TGTGCCAGCAGCCAAGCAGGGGTCGCCTACAATGAGCAGTTCTTC. Protein product: CASSQAGVAYNEQFF. This chain links TRBV14 with TRBJ2-1; D perhaps matches TRBD1 (6 bases). Germline V gives CDR1 SGHDN, CDR2 FVKESK. Deletions cut 1 base from V and 2 bases from J, with 9 bases between. This CDR3 is 15 amino acids long.

The V call is TRBV9, the J call TRBJ2-5; D may be TRBD1 (5 bases). The DNA end is a closer match to TRBJ2-7, so the J assignment may be wrong. The length of the CDR3 is 15 residues. The V gene's germline CDR1 is SGDLS and CDR2 YYNGEE. This CDR3 is CASSGPSRDTYEQYF. The CDR3 DNA reads TGTGCCAGCAGCGGCCCTTCCAGGGATACCTACGAGCAGTACTTC.

This chain links TRBV9 with TRBJ2-1; 12 bases are a match to TRBD2. The CDR3 spans 15 residues. Germline-derived CDR1 and CDR2 are SGDLS and YYNGEE. Trimming removed 2 bases from V and 7 bases from J; junction bases left unmatched: 4. The chain's CDR3 is CASSVLAGGFNEQFF. CDR3 nucleotides: TGTGCCAGCAGCGTTCTAGCGGGAGGGTTTAATGAGCAGTTCTTC. Combining the CDR3 with reference TRBV9 and TRBJ2-1 gives the whole variable domain DSGVTQTPKHLITATGQRVTLRCSPRSGDLSVYWYQQSLDQGLQFLIQYYNGEERAKGNILERFSAQQFPDLHSELNLSSLELGDSALYFCASSVLAGGFNEQFFGPGTRLTVL.

The gene calls are TRBV18 and TRBJ2-2, with TRBD1 identical over 7 bases. This CDR3 comprises 14 residues. With 3 bases clipped from V and 6 bases from J, the junction kept 4 bases outside the gene matches. CDR1 KGHSH and CDR2 LQKENI come from the germline V gene. Here the CDR3 DNA reads TGTGCCAGCTCACCCGGACAGGTTGCCGGGGAGCTGTTTTTT. Amino acids: CASSPGQVAGELFF.